This TCR beta chain was sequenced in a study of T cells in Graves' hyperthyroidism and ophthalmopathy. Turning to the study itself: Before treatment of any kind, peripheral blood was taken at initial diagnosis.

Study-level findings and limits: It was a median approximately 6 months before onset that the model predicted ophthalmopathy.

V lost 4 bases and J lost 2; bases outside the gene matches: 9. This CDR3 region has 16 residues. Germline values: CDR1 SGDLS, CDR2 YYNGEE. Fresh peripheral blood, about 10 ml of it, supplied the PBMCs. This clonotype was seen more than once but under ten times. Its target is unknown. TCR beta CDR3 region amplification was performed from RNA transcripts. With the HTBI primer set, the TCR CDR3 went through a first round of RT-PCR. TCRdb re-called the multiplex PCR reads through MiXCR, storing one row per CDR3 protein. The table lists roughly 380,000 distinct CDR3 sequences, 13% of them singletons. Input material: blood. This rearrangement joins TRBV9 to TRBJ2-5, with TRBD1 matching 9 bases. The receptor was isolated from a man younger than 45 with Graves' hyperthyroidism that later progressed to Graves' ophthalmopathy. The CDR3 is CASSPEDRGGQETQYF. The DNA for the CDR3 is TGTGCCAGCAGCCCTGAGGACAGGGGAGGACAAGAGACCCAGTACTTC.